This T cell receptor (beta chain) came from a study of shared clonotypes between healthy human individuals. Study-level background: Each donor's CD8 memory used one plate, CD8 naive two, each CD4 subset three. General study findings and limits: Generation probabilities were higher for clonotypes shared across all four sorted-subset donors than for unshared ones.

Comments on this clone: The antigen is undetermined.

At the deep level, the assay was run. TCRdb's table, derived via immunoSEQ multiplex PCR, lists solely in-frame clones and lacks some. The repertoire holds roughly 2 million clones, with 85% to 95% as singletons. The source material was naive CD4+ T cells sorted from blood. Stated subset: CD45RA+ positively selected. The clonotype originates from a man aged 18 to 30 in good health.

CDR3 nucleotide sequence: TGCGCCAGCAGCCAAGTAAGGGAGGTCGGGACTGAAGCTTTCTTT. As protein: CASSQVREVGTEAFF. The chain uses TRBV4-1 and TRBJ1-1; D is unresolved. This CDR3 has 15 residues. From germline, CDR1 is MGHRA and CDR2 YSYEKL. V was pared by 1 base and J by 5 bases, with 14 bases between.